The 19 T cell receptor beta chains below come from one sample, sequenced in a study of T cell responses to AZD1222 COVID-19 vaccine. Sequencing was performed with immunoSEQ multiplex PCR; in TCRdb, only in-frame clones are kept and a portion is missing. The data contain some 150,000 clones, 82% of them singletons. The sequences come from peripheral blood, collected on day 0 of MenACWY control vaccination. Every receptor here comes from an adult in good health.

The V and J genes are TRBV6-5 and TRBJ1-2; 7 bases match TRBD1. V shed 6 bases, J shed 4 bases, and the junction held 8 bases outside the gene matches. The CDR3 extends over 14 amino acids. Germline V gene lookup returns CDR1 MNHEY and CDR2 SVGAGI. CDR3 residues: CASRTGTALYGYTF. The DNA of the CDR3 is TGTGCCAGCAGAACCGGGACAGCCCTCTATGGCTACACCTTC.

CDR3 in amino acids: CASRQVNNSPLHF. DNA for the CDR3: TGTGCCAGCAGACAGGTTAACAATTCACCCCTCCACTTT. V is TRBV6-5 and J is TRBJ1-6; possible D gene TRBD1, 5 bases. CDR1 and CDR2 (germline): MNHEY, SVGAGI. Trimming stripped 6 bases from V and 7 bases from J, with 10 bases between. The CDR3 runs 13 residues.

This clone is a singleton in its sample. This chain joins TRBV10-1 and TRBJ2-7, with 9 nucleotides matching TRBD2. The CDR3 is made up of 15 amino acids. CDR1 and CDR2 from the germline V gene are WNHNN and SYGVQD (reference sequence). V lost 5 bases and J lost 7; bases outside the gene matches: 12. As DNA, the CDR3 is TGCGCCAGCAGTCAGCGGGGGGACCTACTGGGAGAGCAGTACTTC. Protein sequence: CASSQRGDLLGEQYF.

This chain joins TRBV19 and TRBJ2-3, with 9 bases fitting TRBD1. V lost 7 bases, J lost 1 base, and 6 bases stayed unmatched. The CDR3 consists of 15 residues. CDR1 and CDR2 from the germline V gene are LNHDA and SQIVND (reference sequence). The CDR3 spells CASIGRTGGTDTQYF. CDR3 in DNA: TGTGCCAGTATAGGGCGGACAGGGGGCACAGATACGCAGTATTTT.

The chain couples TRBV3-1 (or the pseudogene TRBV3-2) to TRBJ2-7; D is perhaps TRBD1 (6 bases). The germline V gene has CDR1 LGHDT and CDR2 YNNKEL (reference sequence). The CDR3 covers 14 residues. V shed 4 bases and J shed 0 bases, with 10 bases lying between them. The CDR3 spells CASSRRDNSYEQYF. The CDR3 DNA follows: TGTGCCAGCAGCCGCCGGGACAACTCCTACGAGCAGTACTTC.

This clone was seen once. The final CDR3 position lacks the conserved phenylalanine or tryptophan, pointing to a likely read error. No DNA is shown, since the ends of the CDR3 on it are uncertain; the CDR3 is the one TCRdb lists. The rearrangement links TRBV6-1 to TRBJ2-7; the tabulated D call, TRBD2, remains unverified against the DNA. CDR1 MNHNS and CDR2 SASEGT come from the germline V gene. Both ends counted, the CDR3 spans 15 residues. Here the CDR3 reads CASSENAPSGGANPL.

This clone has only a few counts. V is TRBV7-2 and J is TRBJ2-1; 9 positions agree with TRBD2. The ends lost 1 base at V and 8 bases at J; junction bases unmatched: 9. There are 16 residues in the CDR3. CDR1 and CDR2 from the germline V gene are SGHTA and FQGNSA. The CDR3 sequence: CASSLDGTSLQDEQFF. CDR3 nucleotide sequence: TGTGCCAGCAGCTTAGATGGGACTAGCCTTCAAGATGAGCAGTTCTTC.

The gene calls are TRBV19 and TRBJ1-5; tentatively, D is TRBD1 (6 bases). Germline V CDR1 and CDR2: LNHDA, SQIVND (reference sequence). The CDR3 loop spans 16 amino acids. V was trimmed by 6 bases and J by 1 base, leaving 16 bases between them. CDR3 amino acids: CASRDTGLASNQPQHF. The CDR3 DNA reads as TGTGCCAGTAGGGATACAGGGCTGGCAAGCAATCAGCCCCAGCATTTT.

This chain joins TRBV19 and TRBJ1-5; no clear D. This CDR3 comprises 14 residues. V was pared by 8 bases and J by 0 bases, with 11 bases between. Germline CDR1 and CDR2: LNHDA and SQIVND (reference sequence). Here the CDR3 reads CASSPGVSNQPQHF. Here the CDR3 DNA reads TGTGCCAGTTCACCGGGTGTTAGCAATCAGCCCCAGCATTTT.

The V gene is TRBV5-1, the J gene TRBJ2-2; 10 bases fit TRBD1. The trim removed 5 bases at V and 0 bases at J, leaving 7 bases unmatched. The germline CDR1 and CDR2 sequences are SGHRS and YFSETQ. The CDR3 sequence is 17 residues long. The CDR3 DNA follows: TGCGCCAGCAGTTCTCGTGGGACAGGGGCGAACACCGGGGAGCTGTTTTTT. This encodes CASSSRGTGANTGELFF.

The chain carries TRBV3-1 (or the pseudogene TRBV3-2) and TRBJ2-7; perhaps TRBD1 as D (5 bases). V was shortened by 0 bases and J by 6 bases, with 12 bases between the two germline ends. This CDR3 is built from 14 residues. Per germline, CDR1 LGHDT and CDR2 YNNKEL (reference sequence). Here the CDR3 reads CASSQEVLGVEQYF. In DNA form, the CDR3 reads TGTGCCAGCAGCCAAGAGGTTCTAGGGGTCGAGCAGTACTTC.

The V gene is TRBV19, the J gene TRBJ1-5; TRBD1 matches 7 bases. Trimming at V came to 5 bases and at J to 3 bases, leaving 7 bases not matched to a gene. Germline assignment: CDR1 LNHDA and CDR2 SQIVND (reference sequence). CDR3 length: 15 residues. CDR3 DNA: TGTGCCAGTAGTCCACAGGGGATGAACAATCAGCCCCAGCATTTT. This gives the protein CASSPQGMNNQPQHF.

The chain carries TRBV12-3 or TRBV12-4 and TRBJ2-7; no firm D call. V gave up 5 bases and J gave up 6 bases, with 11 bases separating them. The CDR3 is 12 residues long. This CDR3 is CASSPPGAEQYF. The DNA of the CDR3 is TGTGCCAGCAGTCCTCCGGGTGCCGAGCAGTACTTC.

The rearrangement links TRBV5-1 to TRBJ2-3; D gene uncertain. From germline, CDR1 is SGHRS and CDR2 YFSETQ. CDR3 length equals 13 residues. The germline V and J ends were trimmed by 1 base and 1 base, with 4 bases remaining between them. This CDR3 reads CASSLWGTDTQYF. The CDR3 DNA sequence: TGCGCCAGCAGCTTGTGGGGCACAGATACGCAGTATTTT.

This clone was seen only a few times. The rearrangement joins TRBV3-1 (or the pseudogene TRBV3-2) to TRBJ1-4; D perhaps matches TRBD1 (5 bases). CDR1 and CDR2 (germline): LGHDT, YNNKEL (reference sequence). This CDR3 spans 13 amino acids. V dropped 3 bases and J dropped 8 bases, with 10 bases sitting between them. The CDR3 sequence: CASSHQGSEKLFF. CDR3 in DNA: TGTGCCAGCAGCCATCAGGGTTCGGAAAAACTGTTTTTT.

The chain links TRBV29-1 to TRBJ1-2; the D gene is possibly TRBD1 (5 bases). The CDR3 is made up of 12 amino acids. V was clipped by 3 bases and J by 4 bases, with 9 bases between them. Germline CDR1 is SQVTM and CDR2 is ANQGSEA. The chain's CDR3 is CSVEVGPYGYTF. The CDR3 DNA follows: TGCAGCGTTGAGGTGGGGCCCTATGGCTACACCTTC.

This clone has just one count. This chain uses TRBV7-2 with TRBJ2-4; a possible D gene is TRBD2 (6 bases). V dropped 0 bases and J dropped 0 bases, with 9 bases sitting between them. CDR3 length equals 16 residues. Looked up from germline, CDR1 is SGHTA and CDR2 is FQGNSA. DNA for the CDR3: TGTGCCAGCAGCTTAGCGGGGGGTCTAGCCAAAAACATTCAGTACTTC. This gives the protein CASSLAGGLAKNIQYF.

DNA for the CDR3: TGCGCCAGCAGCTTGGCAACCTTTAACACTGAAGCTTTCTTT. This codes for CASSLATFNTEAFF. This chain joins TRBV5-1 and TRBJ1-1; D is undetermined. V lost 0 bases and J lost 2, with 8 bases in between. From germline, CDR1 is SGHRS and CDR2 YFSETQ. The CDR3 is 14 amino acids.

The chain recombines TRBV19 with TRBJ1-4; TRBD1 matches at 7 bases. Germline loops: CDR1 LNHDA, CDR2 SQIVND (reference sequence). The CDR3 spans 15 residues. The junction had 6 bases not matched to a gene; V was cut back by 5 bases and J by 3 bases. CDR3 sequence: CASSPDRDSNEKLFF. The CDR3 DNA reads as TGTGCCAGTAGTCCTGACAGGGATTCTAATGAAAAACTGTTTTTT.